The TCR beta chain under discussion was sequenced for a study of vaccination and CD4 T cells after COVID-19. In its sample, this clonotype was seen a few times. The antigen remains undetermined. V trimming: 0 bases; J trimming: 5 bases; junction bases outside the gene matches: 3. The CDR3 runs 15 residues. CDR1 is MNHEY and CDR2 is SVGAGI in the germline V gene. Scientists ran DNA taken from cultured CD4+ T cells through the Oncomine TCR Beta short-read assay for sequencing. Someone extracted genomic DNA from cultured CD4+ T cells. A single record per CDR3 protein comes from TCRdb applying MiXCR to the PCR reads. This sample yields under 20,000 distinct CDR3 sequences, of which 40% to 65% are seen a single time; 9.6% belongs to the top ten. Treatment in this sample: approximately 11-day PBMC culture with coronavirus spike peptide pools or control peptides (ViraFEST assay). Following expansion of antigen-specific T cells with peptide pools, ViraFEST then sequenced TCRs. In this cohort, PCR tests turned positive between March and December 2020, predating US Alpha, Beta and Delta variants. IL-2 at 10 IU/ml and peptide pools at approximately 9.6 ug/ml were added to PBMCs cultured at roughly 2 million per well.

Material for sequencing was CD4+ T cells from blood, cultured in vitro. The clonotype originates from a human donor who had recovered from COVID-19. This chain uses TRBV6-5 with TRBJ1-1; 10 nucleotides line up with TRBD1. CDR3 residues: CASSYSTGGMTEAFF. Here the CDR3 DNA reads TGTGCCAGCAGTTACTCGACAGGGGGCATGACTGAAGCTTTCTTT.